Each of the 10 T cell receptor beta chains below was sequenced from the same sample in a study of PD-1 blockade in classical Hodgkin lymphoma. Relapse was seen in all patients after autologous stem cell transplantation, and brentuximab vedotin exposure was variable. Some clones are missing from TCRdb's copy, which holds only in-frame ones; the method was immunoSEQ multiplex PCR. The table includes 46,000 or so clones, roughly 73% detected once. Sequencing used peripheral blood mononuclear cells (PBMCs), obtained at baseline. The receptors here all came from a human donor with classical Hodgkin lymphoma.

The sample holds a few counts of this clone. The chain employs TRBV27 and TRBJ1-1; 7 bases agree with TRBD1. The CDR3 contains 13 residues. Germline lookup yields CDR1 MNHEY and CDR2 SMNVEV (reference sequence). Trimming removed 5 bases from V and 6 bases from J; junction bases left unmatched: 6. In nucleotides, the CDR3 is TGTGCCAGCAGTCGACAGGGCGGGCCTGAAGCTTTCTTT. Amino acids: CASSRQGGPEAFF.

This clone was picked up one time. The rearrangement uses TRBV13 and TRBJ1-1; 7 bases align to TRBD1. Germline V lookup: CDR1 PRHDT, CDR2 FYEKMQ (reference sequence). The CDR3 covers 16 residues. Trimming removed 5 bases from V and 6 bases from J; junction bases left unmatched: 15. The CDR3: CASSNLRDRQVPEAFF. The CDR3 DNA reads TGTGCCAGCAGCAACCTAAGGGACAGACAAGTCCCTGAAGCTTTCTTT.

The chain joins TRBV10-3 to TRBJ2-3; D may be TRBD2 (5 bases). Trimming removed 6 bases at V and 2 bases at J, with 21 bases between. CDR1 is ENHRY, CDR2 SYGVKD, per germline. The CDR3 has 17 amino acids. CDR3 sequence reads: CAISEPSWTGNTDTQYF. CDR3 DNA sequence: TGTGCCATCAGCGAACCCTCATGGACGGGGAACACAGATACGCAGTATTTT.

The genes are TRBV5-1 and TRBJ1-1; the D gene is possibly TRBD1 (5 bases). V lost 6 bases to trimming and J lost 5 bases, with 17 bases between them. This CDR3 region has 14 residues. Germline CDR1 is SGHRS and CDR2 is YFSETQ. CDR3 in amino acids: CASTPALGLTEAFF. The CDR3 DNA sequence: TGCGCCAGCACCCCTGCGTTGGGGCTTACTGAAGCTTTCTTT.

The chain combines TRBV4-1 with TRBJ1-2; 7 nucleotides line up with TRBD1. The ends lost 0 bases at V and 4 bases at J; junction bases unmatched: 5. This CDR3 region has 15 residues. The V gene's germline CDR1 is MGHRA and CDR2 YSYEKL. CDR3 DNA: TGCGCCAGCAGCCAAGAGACAGGGAGAAGCTATGGCTACACCTTC. Translating it yields CASSQETGRSYGYTF.

This chain links TRBV11-1 with TRBJ2-3; D unclear. From germline, CDR1 is SGHAT and CDR2 FQDESV (reference sequence). Trimming removed 3 bases at V and 6 bases at J, with 4 bases between. The CDR3 is 11 amino acids. As DNA, the CDR3 is TGTGCCAGCAGCTTTCTGGATACGCAGTATTTT. Translation gives CASSFLDTQYF.

There are a few counts of this clone. The genes are TRBV6-1 and TRBJ2-1, with 9 bases fitting TRBD1. Germline V gene sequence: CDR1 MNHNS, CDR2 SASEGT. With 6 bases clipped from V and 7 bases from J, the junction kept 10 bases outside the gene matches. CDR3 size: 15 residues. The DNA of the CDR3 is TGTGCCAGCAGCCGCGGACAGGGGAATGAGAATGAGCAGTTCTTC. Translation gives CASSRGQGNENEQFF.

V and J are TRBV6-1 and TRBJ1-2; D is possibly TRBD1 (6 bases). V was pared by 6 bases and J by 3 bases, with 17 bases between. CDR1 is MNHNS, CDR2 SASEGT, per germline. This CDR3 is 15 amino acids long. The CDR3 DNA reads as TGTGCCAGCAGCCCCTCGACAGGAGTAGACTATGGCTACACCTTC. It codes for CASSPSTGVDYGYTF.

The gene calls are TRBV29-1 and TRBJ2-1; D is possibly TRBD1 (6 bases). Germline V lookup: CDR1 SQVTM, CDR2 ANQGSEA. V lost 7 bases, J lost 7 bases, and 11 bases lay in between. CDR3 size: 11 residues. The CDR3 DNA reads TGCAGCGCTCTCAGGGGTAATGAGCAGTTCTTC. Its protein is CSALRGNEQFF.

The table lists this clone with a count of one. This sequence joins TRBV18 and TRBJ2-1, with 7 bases identical to TRBD1. From germline, CDR1 is KGHSH and CDR2 LQKENI. The CDR3 runs to 15 residues. The J segment lost 5 bases and the V segment lost 1 base, leaving 5 bases of the junction unmatched. CDR3 region: CASSPLTGNNNEQFF. CDR3 sequence (DNA): TGTGCCAGCTCACCACTGACAGGGAATAACAATGAGCAGTTCTTC.